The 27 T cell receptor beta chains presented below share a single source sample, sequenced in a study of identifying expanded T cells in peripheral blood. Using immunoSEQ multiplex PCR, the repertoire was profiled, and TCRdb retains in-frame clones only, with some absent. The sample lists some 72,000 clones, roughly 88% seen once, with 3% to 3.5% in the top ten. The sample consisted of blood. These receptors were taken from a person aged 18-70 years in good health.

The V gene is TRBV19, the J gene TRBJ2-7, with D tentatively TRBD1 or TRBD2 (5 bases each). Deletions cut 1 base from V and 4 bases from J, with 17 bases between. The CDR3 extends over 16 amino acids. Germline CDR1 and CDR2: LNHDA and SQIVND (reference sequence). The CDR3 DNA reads TGTGCCAGTAGTATAGGGGGCCGAGGCGGACTTTACGAGCAGTACTTC. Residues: CASSIGGRGGLYEQYF.

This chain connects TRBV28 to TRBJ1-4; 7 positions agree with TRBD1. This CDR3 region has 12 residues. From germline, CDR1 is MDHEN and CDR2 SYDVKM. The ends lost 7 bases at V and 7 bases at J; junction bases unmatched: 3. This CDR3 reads CASKQGSEKLFF. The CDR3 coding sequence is TGTGCCAGCAAACAGGGGAGTGAAAAACTGTTTTTT. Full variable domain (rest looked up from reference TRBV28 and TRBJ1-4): DVKVTQSSRYLVKRTGEKVFLECVQDMDHENMFWYRQDPGLGLRLIYFSYDVKMKEKGDIPEGYSVSREKKERFSLILESASTNQTSMYLCASKQGSEKLFFGSGTQLSVL.

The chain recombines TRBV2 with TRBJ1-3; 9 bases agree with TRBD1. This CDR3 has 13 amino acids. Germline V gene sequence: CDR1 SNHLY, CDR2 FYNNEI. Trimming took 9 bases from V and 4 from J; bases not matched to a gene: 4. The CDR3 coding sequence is TGTGCCAGAAGGGGGACAGGGGGAAACACCATATATTTT. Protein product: CARRGTGGNTIYF.

The CDR3 sequence: CASSKRGVDTQYF. The CDR3 DNA is TGTGCCAGCAGTAAAAGGGGTGTAGATACGCAGTATTTT. This chain uses TRBV6-5 with TRBJ2-3; a possible D gene is TRBD1 (5 bases). Between the trimmed V and J ends, which lost 5 bases and 5 bases, there was a span of 11 bases. The CDR3 sequence is 13 residues long. CDR1 and CDR2 (germline): MNHEY, SVGAGI.

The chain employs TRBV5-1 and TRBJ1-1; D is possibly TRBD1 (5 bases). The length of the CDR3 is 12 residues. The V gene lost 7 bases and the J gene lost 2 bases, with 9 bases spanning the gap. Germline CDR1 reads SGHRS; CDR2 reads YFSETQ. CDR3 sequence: CASGTGNTEAFF. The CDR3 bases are TGCGCCAGCGGGACGGGAAACACTGAAGCTTTCTTT.

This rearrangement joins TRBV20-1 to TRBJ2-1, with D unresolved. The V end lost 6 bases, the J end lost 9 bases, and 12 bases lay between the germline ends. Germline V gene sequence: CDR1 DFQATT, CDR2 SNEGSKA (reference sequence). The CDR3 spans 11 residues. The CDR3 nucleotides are TGCAGTGCCAGGATTACGGGTGAGCAGTTCTTC. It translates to CSARITGEQFF.

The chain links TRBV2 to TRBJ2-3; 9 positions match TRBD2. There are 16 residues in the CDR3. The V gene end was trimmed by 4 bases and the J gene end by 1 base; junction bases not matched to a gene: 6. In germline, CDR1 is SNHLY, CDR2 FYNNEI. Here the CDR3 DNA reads TGTGCCAGCAGTGTTTCTCGCGGGGGGGGCACAGATACGCAGTATTTT. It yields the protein CASSVSRGGGTDTQYF.

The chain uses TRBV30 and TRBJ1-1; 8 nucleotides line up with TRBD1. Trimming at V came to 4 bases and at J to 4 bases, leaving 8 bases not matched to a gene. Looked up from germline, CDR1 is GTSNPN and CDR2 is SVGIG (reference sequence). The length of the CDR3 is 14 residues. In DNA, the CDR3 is TGTGCCTGGATGGGTAAACAGGGGGTCACTGAAGCTTTCTTT. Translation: CAWMGKQGVTEAFF.

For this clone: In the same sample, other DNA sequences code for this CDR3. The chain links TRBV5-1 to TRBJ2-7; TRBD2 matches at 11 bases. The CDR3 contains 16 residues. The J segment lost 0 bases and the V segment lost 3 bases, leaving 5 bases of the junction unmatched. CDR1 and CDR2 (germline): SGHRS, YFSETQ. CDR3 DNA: TGCGCCAGCAGCTGGACTAGCGGGTTAAGCTCCTACGAGCAGTACTTC. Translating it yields CASSWTSGLSSYEQYF. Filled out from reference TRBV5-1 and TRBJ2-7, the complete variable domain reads KAGVTQTPRYLIKTRGQQVTLSCSPISGHRSVSWYQQTPGQGLQFLFEYFSETQRNKGNFPGRFSGRQFSNSRSEMNVSTLELGDSALYLCASSWTSGLSSYEQYFGPGTRLTVT.

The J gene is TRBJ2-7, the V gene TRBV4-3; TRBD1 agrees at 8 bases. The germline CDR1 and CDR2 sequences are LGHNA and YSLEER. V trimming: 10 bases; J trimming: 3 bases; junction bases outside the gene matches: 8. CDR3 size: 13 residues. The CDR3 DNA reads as TGCGCCAACCCGGGGGACAGGAACTACGAGCAGTACTTC. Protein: CANPGDRNYEQYF.

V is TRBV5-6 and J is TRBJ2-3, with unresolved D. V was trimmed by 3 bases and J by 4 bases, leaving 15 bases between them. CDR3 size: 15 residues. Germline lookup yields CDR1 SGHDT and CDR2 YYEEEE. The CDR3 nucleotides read TGTGCCAGCAGCTCCGTTAACGAAGTAGCAGATACGCAGTATTTT. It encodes CASSSVNEVADTQYF.

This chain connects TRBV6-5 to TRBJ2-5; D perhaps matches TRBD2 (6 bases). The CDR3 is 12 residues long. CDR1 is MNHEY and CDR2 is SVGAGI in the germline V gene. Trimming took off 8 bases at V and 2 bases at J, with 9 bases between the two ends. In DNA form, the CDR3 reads TGTGCCAGCCGCAGCGGGCAAGAGACCCAGTACTTC. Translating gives CASRSGQETQYF.

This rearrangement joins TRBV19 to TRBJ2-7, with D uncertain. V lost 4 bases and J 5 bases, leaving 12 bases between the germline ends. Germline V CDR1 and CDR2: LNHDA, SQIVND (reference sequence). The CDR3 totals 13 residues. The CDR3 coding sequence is TGTGCCAGTAGTAAAGCAACCGGCGACGAGCAGTACTTC. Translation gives CASSKATGDEQYF.

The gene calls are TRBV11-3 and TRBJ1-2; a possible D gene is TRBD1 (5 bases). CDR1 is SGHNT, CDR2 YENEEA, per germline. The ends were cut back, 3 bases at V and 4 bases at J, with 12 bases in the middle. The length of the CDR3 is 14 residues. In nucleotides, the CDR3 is TGTGCCAGCAGCTTCAGGGAGGCCGGCTATGGCTACACCTTC. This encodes CASSFREAGYGYTF.

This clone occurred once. The CDR3: CASSFPTTNEQFF. As DNA, the CDR3 is TGTGCCAGCAGCTTCCCCACTACCAATGAGCAGTTCTTC. This chain joins TRBV28 and TRBJ2-1; no firm D call. The CDR3 is made up of 13 amino acids. Germline CDR1 is MDHEN and CDR2 is SYDVKM. The germline V and J ends were trimmed by 6 bases and 6 bases, with 12 bases remaining between them.

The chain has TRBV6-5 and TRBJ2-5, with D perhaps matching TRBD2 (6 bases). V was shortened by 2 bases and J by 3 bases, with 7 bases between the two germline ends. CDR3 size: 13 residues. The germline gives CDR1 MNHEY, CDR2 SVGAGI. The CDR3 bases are TGTGCCAGCAGTTACCCGGGGGAAGAGACCCAGTACTTC. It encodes CASSYPGEETQYF.

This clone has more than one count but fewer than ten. The CDR3 bases are TGTGCCTGGAGTGGGGACCGCTACGAGCAGTACTTC. It specifies CAWSGDRYEQYF. This rearrangement joins TRBV30 to TRBJ2-7, with D tentatively TRBD1 or TRBD2 (5 bases each). CDR3 length equals 12 residues. Germline CDR1 GTSNPN, CDR2 SVGIG (reference sequence). V was pared by 1 base and J by 3 bases, with 7 bases between.

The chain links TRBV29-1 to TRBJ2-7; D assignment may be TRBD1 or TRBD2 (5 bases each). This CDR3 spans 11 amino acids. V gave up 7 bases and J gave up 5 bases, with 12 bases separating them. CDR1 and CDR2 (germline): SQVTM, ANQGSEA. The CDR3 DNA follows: TGCAGCGAAAGCAGGGACGACGAGCAGTACTTC. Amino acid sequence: CSESRDDEQYF.

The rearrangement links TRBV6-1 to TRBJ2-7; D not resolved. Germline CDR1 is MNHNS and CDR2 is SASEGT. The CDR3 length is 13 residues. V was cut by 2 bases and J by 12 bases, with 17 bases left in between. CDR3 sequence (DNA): TGTGCCAGCAGTGAAATACTGAATCACCCGTGGTACTTC. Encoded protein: CASSEILNHPWYF.

CDR3 sequence reads: CAAGVYEQYF. As DNA, the CDR3 is TGTGCCGCGGGGGTCTACGAGCAGTACTTC. V gene TRBV6-5 combines with J gene TRBJ2-7; 7 bases map to TRBD2. From germline, CDR1 is MNHEY and CDR2 SVGAGI. The CDR3 has 10 amino acids. V lost 11 bases to trimming and J lost 3 bases; unmatched junction nucleotides: 1.

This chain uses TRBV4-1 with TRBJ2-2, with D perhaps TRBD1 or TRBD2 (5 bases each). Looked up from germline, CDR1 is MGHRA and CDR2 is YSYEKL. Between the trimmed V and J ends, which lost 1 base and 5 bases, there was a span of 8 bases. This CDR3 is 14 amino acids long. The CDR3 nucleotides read TGCGCCAGCAGCCAAGGCAGGGAGACCGGGGAGCTGTTTTTT. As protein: CASSQGRETGELFF.

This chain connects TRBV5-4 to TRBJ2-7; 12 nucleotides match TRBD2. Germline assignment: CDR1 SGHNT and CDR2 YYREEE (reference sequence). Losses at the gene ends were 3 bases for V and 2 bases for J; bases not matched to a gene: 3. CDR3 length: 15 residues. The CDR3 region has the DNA TGTGCCAGCAGCTCACTAGCGGGAGGAACCTACGAGCAGTACTTC. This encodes CASSSLAGGTYEQYF.

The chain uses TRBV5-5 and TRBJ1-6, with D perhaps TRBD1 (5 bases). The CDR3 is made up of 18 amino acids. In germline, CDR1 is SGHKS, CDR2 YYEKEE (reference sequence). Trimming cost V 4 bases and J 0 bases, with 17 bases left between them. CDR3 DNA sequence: TGTGCCAGCAGCCGAACACCCCCGACAGTCTCCTATAATTCACCCCTCCACTTT. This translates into CASSRTPPTVSYNSPLHF.

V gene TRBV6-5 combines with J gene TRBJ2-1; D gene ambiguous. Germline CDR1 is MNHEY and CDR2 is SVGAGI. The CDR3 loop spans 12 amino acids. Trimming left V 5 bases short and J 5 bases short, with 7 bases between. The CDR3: CASSGSHNEQFF. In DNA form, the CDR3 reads TGTGCCAGCAGTGGCAGTCACAATGAGCAGTTCTTC.

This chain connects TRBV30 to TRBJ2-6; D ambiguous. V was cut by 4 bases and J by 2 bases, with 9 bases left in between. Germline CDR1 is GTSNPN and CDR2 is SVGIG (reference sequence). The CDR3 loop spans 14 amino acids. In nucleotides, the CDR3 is TGTGCCTGGAATAAAGGAGCTGGGGCCAACGTCCTGACTTTC. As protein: CAWNKGAGANVLTF.

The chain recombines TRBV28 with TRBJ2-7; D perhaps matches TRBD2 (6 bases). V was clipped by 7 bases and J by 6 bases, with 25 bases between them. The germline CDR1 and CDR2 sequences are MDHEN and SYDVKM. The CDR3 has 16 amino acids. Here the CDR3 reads CASKNLQVLAYSEQYF. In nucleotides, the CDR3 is TGTGCCAGCAAAAACCTTCAAGTACTAGCCTACAGCGAGCAGTACTTC. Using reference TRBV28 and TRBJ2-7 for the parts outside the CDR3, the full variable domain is DVKVTQSSRYLVKRTGEKVFLECVQDMDHENMFWYRQDPGLGLRLIYFSYDVKMKEKGDIPEGYSVSREKKERFSLILESASTNQTSMYLCASKNLQVLAYSEQYFGPGTRLTVT.

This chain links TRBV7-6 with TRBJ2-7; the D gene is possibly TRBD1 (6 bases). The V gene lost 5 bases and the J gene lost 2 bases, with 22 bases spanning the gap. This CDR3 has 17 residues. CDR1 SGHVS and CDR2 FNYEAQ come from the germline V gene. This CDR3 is CASSPRVARGFPYEQYF. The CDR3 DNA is TGTGCCAGCAGCCCAAGGGTGGCCAGGGGTTTCCCCTACGAGCAGTACTTC.